This paragraph covers one TCR beta chain sequence. The CDR3 covers 15 residues. Germline CDR1 is LNHNV and CDR2 is YYDKDF (reference sequence). With 2 bases removed from V and 2 bases from J, the gap between germline ends came to 10 bases. CD45RO-negative, CCR7-selected cells formed the naive CD8 fraction, which excluded terminally differentiated effector memory CD45RA+ cells. Some clones are missing from TCRdb's copy, which holds only in-frame ones; the method was immunoSEQ multiplex PCR. This table has hundreds of thousands of clones, approximately 96% appearing once. The sample comes from a study of shared clonotypes between healthy human individuals.

Specimen: naive CD8+ T cells sorted from blood. J is TRBJ1-5 and V is TRBV15; D might be TRBD1 (5 bases). The source of this sequence is a woman under 40 in good health. This CDR3 reads CATSRQGRGNQPQHF. The CDR3 DNA sequence: TGTGCCACCAGCAGACAGGGACGAGGCAATCAGCCCCAGCATTTT.